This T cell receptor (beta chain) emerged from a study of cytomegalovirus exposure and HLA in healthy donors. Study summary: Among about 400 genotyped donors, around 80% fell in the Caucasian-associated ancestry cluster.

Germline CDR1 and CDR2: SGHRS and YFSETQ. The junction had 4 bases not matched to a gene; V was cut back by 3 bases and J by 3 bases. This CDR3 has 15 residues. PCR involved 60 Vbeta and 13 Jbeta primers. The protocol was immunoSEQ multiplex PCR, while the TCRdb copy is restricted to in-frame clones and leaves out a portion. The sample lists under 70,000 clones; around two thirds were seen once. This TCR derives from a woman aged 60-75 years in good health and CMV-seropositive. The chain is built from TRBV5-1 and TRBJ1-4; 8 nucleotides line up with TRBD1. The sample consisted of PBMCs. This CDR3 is CASSSTGQANEKLFF. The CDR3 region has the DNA TGCGCCAGCAGCTCCACGGGACAGGCTAATGAAAAACTGTTTTTT.